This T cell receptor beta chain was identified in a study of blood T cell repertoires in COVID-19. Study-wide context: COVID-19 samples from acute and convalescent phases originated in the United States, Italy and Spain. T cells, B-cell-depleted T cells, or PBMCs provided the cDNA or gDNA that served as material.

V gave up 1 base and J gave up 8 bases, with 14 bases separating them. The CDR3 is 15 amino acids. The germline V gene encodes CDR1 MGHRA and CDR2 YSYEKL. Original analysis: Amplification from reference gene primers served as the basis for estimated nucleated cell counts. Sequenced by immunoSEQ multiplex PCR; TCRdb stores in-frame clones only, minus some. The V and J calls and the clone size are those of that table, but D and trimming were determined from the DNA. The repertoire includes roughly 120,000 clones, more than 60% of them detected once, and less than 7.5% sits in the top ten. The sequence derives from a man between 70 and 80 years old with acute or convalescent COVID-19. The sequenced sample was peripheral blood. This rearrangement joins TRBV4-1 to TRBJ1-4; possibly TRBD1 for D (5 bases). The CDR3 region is CASSQAQGRQEKLFF. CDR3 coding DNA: TGCGCCAGCAGCCAAGCCCAGGGAAGACAAGAAAAACTGTTTTTT.